The 11 T cell receptor beta chains below were found in one sample sequenced in a study of long-term antiretroviral therapy in people with HIV. Samples were assayed with immunoSEQ v3.0 at survey level. TCRdb keeps only in-frame clones here, not all; method: immunoSEQ multiplex PCR. The table records 20,000 to 30,000 clones, around 79% of them present only once. The starting material was unsorted PBMCs, obtained 1.2 years after starting antiretroviral therapy. These receptors all stem from a woman between 40 and 55 years old with HIV.

The CDR3 here is CSVVGSNEKLFF. The CDR3 DNA reads TGCAGCGTTGTGGGGTCTAATGAAAAACTGTTTTTT. The V gene is TRBV29-1, the J gene TRBJ1-4, with D uncertain. This CDR3 contains 12 residues. From germline, CDR1 is SQVTM and CDR2 ANQGSEA. The V end lost 4 bases, the J end lost 3 bases, and 6 bases lay between the germline ends.

J is TRBJ2-2 and V is TRBV2; D remains ambiguous. Germline V gives CDR1 SNHLY, CDR2 FYNNEI. The CDR3 spans 13 residues. Deletions cut 4 bases from V and 1 base from J, with 4 bases between. CDR3 nucleotides: TGTGCCAGCAGTGGGCAGAACACCGGGGAGCTGTTTTTT. Translated: CASSGQNTGELFF.

The V and J genes are TRBV7-8 and TRBJ2-5; D is unresolved. The CDR3 contains 16 residues. Trimming pared 1 base from V and 2 bases from J, leaving 14 bases between. Germline V gene data show CDR1 as SGHVS and CDR2 as FQNEAQ. CDR3 protein: CASSLVPALGQETQYF. CDR3 sequence (DNA): TGTGCCAGCAGCTTAGTGCCAGCCCTGGGGCAAGAGACCCAGTACTTC.

The chain couples TRBV2 to TRBJ1-1; D gene uncertain. CDR1 and CDR2 (germline): SNHLY, FYNNEI. This CDR3 region has 15 residues. V lost 0 bases and J 1 base, leaving 9 bases between the germline ends. CDR3 amino acids: CASSEAGLTNTEAFF. CDR3 nucleotides: TGTGCCAGCAGTGAAGCAGGGCTCACGAACACTGAAGCTTTCTTT.

The table lists this clone with a count of one. The gene calls are TRBV27 and TRBJ1-5; 7 bases match TRBD1. V was clipped by 3 bases and J by 2 bases; unmatched bases: 1. Germline loops: CDR1 MNHEY, CDR2 SMNVEV (reference sequence). This CDR3 has 14 residues. The CDR3 here is CASSFGQGNQPQHF. CDR3 nucleotides: TGTGCCAGCAGTTTTGGACAGGGCAATCAGCCCCAGCATTTT.

V and J are TRBV5-1 and TRBJ2-1, with a weak D call TRBD2 (5 bases). The ends were cut back, 4 bases at V and 6 bases at J, with 17 bases in the middle. This CDR3 is 15 amino acids long. Germline V lookup: CDR1 SGHRS, CDR2 YFSETQ. DNA of the CDR3: TGCGCCAGCAGCGGTAACGGACCGGGAAGCAATGAGCAGTTCTTC. Its translation is CASSGNGPGSNEQFF.

This clone has only a few counts. The chain combines TRBV9 with TRBJ2-3, with TRBD2 matching 10 bases. J was trimmed by 2 bases and V by 2 bases; bases with no gene match: 8. The germline V gene encodes CDR1 SGDLS and CDR2 YYNGEE. This CDR3 contains 17 residues. CDR3 sequence: CASSVLSGGVATDTQYF. DNA for the CDR3: TGTGCCAGCAGCGTTCTAAGCGGGGGGGTGGCCACAGATACGCAGTATTTT.

The rearrangement links TRBV13 to TRBJ2-7; TRBD1 matches 7 bases. CDR3 length equals 15 residues. Germline-derived CDR1 and CDR2 are PRHDT and FYEKMQ (reference sequence). Trimming at V came to 5 bases and at J to 0 bases, leaving 7 bases not matched to a gene. In DNA, the CDR3 is TGTGCCAGCAGCCTCGGACAGGACCACTCCTACGAGCAGTACTTC. Translated, it gives CASSLGQDHSYEQYF.

The CDR3: CASSITLMNTEAFF. CDR3 bases: TGTGCCAGTAGTATAACCCTTATGAACACTGAAGCTTTCTTT. The chain links TRBV19 to TRBJ1-1, with D hard to call. The CDR3 is 14 amino acids. The germline V gene has CDR1 LNHDA and CDR2 SQIVND (reference sequence). V was trimmed by 2 bases and J by 0 bases, leaving 7 bases between them.

This clone was counted a few times. The rearrangement links TRBV29-1 to TRBJ1-2; 7 nucleotides align to TRBD1. Germline trimming cut 4 bases from V and 4 bases from J; bases unmatched to any gene: 0. There are 11 residues in the CDR3. Per the germline V gene, CDR1 is SQVTM and CDR2 is ANQGSEA. The CDR3 is CSVGDSYGYTF. CDR3 DNA sequence: TGCAGCGTTGGGGACAGCTATGGCTACACCTTC.

The chain recombines TRBV29-1 with TRBJ2-5; 11 bases agree with TRBD2. This CDR3 is built from 17 residues. After removal of 6 bases from V and 2 bases from J, the junction contained 14 bases not matched to a gene. Germline V gives CDR1 SQVTM, CDR2 ANQGSEA. CDR3 loop: CSVEPGTSGMSQETQYF. CDR3 sequence (DNA): TGCAGCGTGGAACCCGGGACTAGCGGCATGTCACAAGAGACCCAGTACTTC.